Below, 16 T cell receptor beta chains from the same sample are listed, as sequenced in a study of T cell responses to AZD1222 COVID-19 vaccine. The protocol was immunoSEQ multiplex PCR, while the TCRdb copy is restricted to in-frame clones and leaves out a portion. The profile shows under 130,000 clones, approximately 89% of them singletons. Sequencing was performed on peripheral blood, taken 28 days after the second AZD1222 dose. These receptors came from an adult who received the AZD1222 COVID-19 vaccine.

The rearrangement joins TRBV28 to TRBJ2-2; D is ambiguous. Germline lookup yields CDR1 MDHEN and CDR2 SYDVKM. V gave up 3 bases and J gave up 7 bases, with 3 bases separating them. This CDR3 has 11 amino acids. CDR3 nucleotide sequence: TGTGCCAGCAGTTTTCTCGGGGAGCTGTTTTTT. This translates into CASSFLGELFF.

The rearrangement joins TRBV4-2 to TRBJ1-2; D is unclear. Germline V CDR1 and CDR2: LGHNA, YNFKEQ. The V end was cut by 3 bases, the J end by 7 bases, with 21 bases between. The CDR3 covers 16 residues. CDR3: CASSHLAVGPYSGYTF. As DNA, the CDR3 is TGTGCCAGCAGCCATCTAGCGGTCGGTCCCTACAGTGGCTACACCTTC.

The genes are TRBV9 and TRBJ1-4, with D possibly TRBD1 on 5 matching bases. This CDR3 has 17 residues. Trimming left V 0 bases short and J 4 bases short, with 16 bases between. The germline V gene encodes CDR1 SGDLS and CDR2 YYNGEE. The CDR3 protein is CASSVGGARVVNEKLFF. As DNA, the CDR3 is TGTGCCAGCAGCGTAGGCGGGGCTCGTGTCGTTAATGAAAAACTGTTTTTT.

V and J are TRBV9 and TRBJ1-2; D call uncertain. V was clipped by 1 base and J by 4 bases, with 14 bases between them. The V gene's germline CDR1 is SGDLS and CDR2 YYNGEE. The CDR3 spans 15 residues. The CDR3 DNA is TGTGCCAGCAGCGTAATGGATGCAGGAGCCTATGGCTACACCTTC. Translating it yields CASSVMDAGAYGYTF.

V is TRBV7-2 and J is TRBJ2-6; TRBD2 matches 7 bases. CDR1 SGHTA and CDR2 FQGNSA come from the germline V gene. The ends lost 1 base at V and 0 bases at J; junction bases unmatched: 9. This CDR3 has 19 amino acids. The CDR3 protein is CASSLVGTTIRSGANVLTF. The CDR3 DNA sequence: TGTGCCAGCAGCTTAGTAGGGACTACCATCCGCTCTGGGGCCAACGTCCTGACTTTC.

This clone is a singleton in its sample. The chain joins TRBV7-9 to TRBJ1-4; 8 bases line up with TRBD1. Germline values: CDR1 SEHNR, CDR2 FQNEAQ (reference sequence). This CDR3 has 14 residues. V lost 5 bases, J lost 8 bases, and 7 bases stayed unmatched. CDR3 nucleotide sequence: TGTGCCAGCAGCGTAGACAGGGGTGGGGAAAAACTGTTTTTT. It specifies CASSVDRGGEKLFF.

This clone was recorded a few times. The V gene is TRBV11-3, the J gene TRBJ2-7; D is perhaps TRBD2 (6 bases). V dropped 8 bases and J dropped 4 bases, with 15 bases sitting between them. CDR3 length: 13 amino acids. CDR1 and CDR2 from the germline V gene are SGHNT and YENEEA. Here the CDR3 reads CASAFEEGYEQYF. The CDR3 DNA sequence: TGTGCCAGCGCCTTTGAGGAGGGTTACGAGCAGTACTTC.

V gene TRBV10-3 combines with J gene TRBJ2-5, with a possible D match to TRBD2 (5 bases). Germline V gene data show CDR1 as ENHRY and CDR2 as SYGVKD. The length of the CDR3 is 14 residues. V lost 8 bases and J lost 5, with 18 bases in between. This CDR3 is CAIRSGLSGETQYF. For the CDR3, the DNA is TGTGCCATCCGATCCGGACTGTCTGGGGAGACCCAGTACTTC.

This chain links TRBV6-6 with TRBJ2-7; 11 positions agree with TRBD1. Germline CDR1 reads MNHNY; CDR2 reads SVGAGI (reference sequence). The length of the CDR3 is 16 residues. Trimming at V came to 5 bases and at J to 1 base, leaving 7 bases not matched to a gene. CDR3 sequence (DNA): TGTGCCAGCAGTCACAGAGGACAGGGGGCTTCCTACGAGCAGTACTTC. It is translated as CASSHRGQGASYEQYF.

This chain joins TRBV9 and TRBJ2-4; D gene uncertain. CDR3 size: 16 residues. V lost 1 base and J lost 0, with 11 bases in between. Germline V gives CDR1 SGDLS, CDR2 YYNGEE. Written as DNA, the CDR3 is TGTGCCAGCAGCGTACCCAGAGGTCTAGCCAAAAACATTCAGTACTTC. It is translated as CASSVPRGLAKNIQYF.

J is TRBJ1-6 and V is TRBV7-8, with a tentative D call TRBD1 (6 bases). CDR3 length: 15 residues. Germline lookup yields CDR1 SGHVS and CDR2 FQNEAQ. Trimming pared 1 base from V and 9 bases from J, leaving 13 bases between. DNA of the CDR3: TGTGCCAGCAGCTTAGTCGACAGGTCCAGTTCACCCCTCCACTTT. As protein: CASSLVDRSSSPLHF.

V gene TRBV28 combines with J gene TRBJ2-5; 9 bases fit TRBD2. The CDR3 sequence is 16 residues long. The trim removed 5 bases at V and 0 bases at J, leaving 7 bases unmatched. Germline CDR1 reads MDHEN; CDR2 reads SYDVKM. CDR3 DNA: TGTGCCAGCAGTGAGGCGGGAGGGCCGTACCAAGAGACCCAGTACTTC. It yields the protein CASSEAGGPYQETQYF.

This chain links TRBV19 with TRBJ2-1; D is possibly TRBD2 (7 bases). V lost 6 bases, J lost 6 bases, and 15 bases lay in between. This CDR3 is 14 amino acids long. Looked up from germline, CDR1 is LNHDA and CDR2 is SQIVND (reference sequence). This CDR3 reads CASRGGLASNEQFF. The CDR3 nucleotides are TGTGCCAGTAGGGGGGGGCTAGCAAGCAATGAGCAGTTCTTC.

The genes are TRBV6-2 or TRBV6-3 and TRBJ1-2; D ambiguous. CDR3 length: 11 residues. Trimming cost V 6 bases and J 8 bases, with 10 bases left between them. Per the germline V gene, CDR1 is MNHEY and CDR2 is SVGEGT. The CDR3 here is CASSPDLGYTF. The CDR3 bases are TGTGCCAGCAGCCCCGATTTAGGCTACACCTTC.

The chain employs TRBV4-1 and TRBJ2-7; TRBD1 agrees at 9 bases. Germline lookup yields CDR1 MGHRA and CDR2 YSYEKL. The V and J ends lost 4 bases and 5 bases, in that order; junction bases with no gene match: 15. There are 17 residues in the CDR3. Here the CDR3 DNA reads TGCGCCAGCAGCCTAGGTTTTATGGGACAGGGTTCTAACGAGCAGTACTTC. This translates into CASSLGFMGQGSNEQYF.

The rearrangement uses TRBV6-5 and TRBJ2-1; 10 nucleotides align to TRBD1. The J segment lost 9 bases and the V segment lost 8 bases, leaving 7 bases of the junction unmatched. This CDR3 spans 13 amino acids. From germline, CDR1 is MNHEY and CDR2 SVGAGI. CDR3 protein: CASDRGRDGEQFF. As DNA, the CDR3 is TGTGCCAGCGACAGGGGGCGCGATGGTGAGCAGTTCTTC.